One sample yielded the 17 T cell receptor beta chains listed below, sequenced in a study of blood T cell repertoires in COVID-19. TCRdb's copy holds only in-frame clones and misses some; the assay was immunoSEQ multiplex PCR. Of fewer than 90,000 clones in the sample, more than 75% were seen once. Material for sequencing was peripheral blood. These receptor sequences come from a human donor in a cohort sampled during active COVID-19.

This clone was counted a single time. This sequence joins TRBV6-2 or TRBV6-3 and TRBJ1-3, with 7 bases fitting TRBD1. This CDR3 region has 16 residues. V trimming: 5 bases; J trimming: 1 base; junction bases outside the gene matches: 8. CDR1 is MNHEY, CDR2 SVGEGT, per germline. CDR3 loop: CASSNTGVLSGNTIYF. CDR3 DNA sequence: TGTGCCAGCAGTAACACAGGGGTCTTATCTGGAAACACCATATATTTT.

The chain links TRBV3-1 (or the pseudogene TRBV3-2) to TRBJ2-5; D is uncertain. V lost 1 base, J lost 4 bases, and 7 bases lay in between. Germline V lookup: CDR1 LGHDT, CDR2 YNNKEL (reference sequence). The CDR3 has 13 amino acids. For the CDR3, the DNA is TGTGCCAGCAGCCAAGCGGGTATAGAGACCCAGTACTTC. Amino acid sequence: CASSQAGIETQYF.

J is TRBJ2-2 and V is TRBV7-3; TRBD2 aligns across 7 bases. The CDR3 is 17 amino acids. The ends lost 6 bases at V and 2 bases at J; junction bases unmatched: 12. The germline CDR1 and CDR2 sequences are SGHTA and FQGTGA. CDR3: CASRRTGTTRNTGELFF. The CDR3 region has the DNA TGTGCCAGCAGAAGAACCGGGACTACCAGAAACACCGGGGAGCTGTTTTTT.

V is TRBV5-5 and J is TRBJ1-3, with D maybe TRBD1 (6 bases). The CDR3 loop spans 16 amino acids. Trimming pared 3 bases from V and 0 bases from J, leaving 13 bases between. CDR1 and CDR2 (germline): SGHKS, YYEKEE (reference sequence). The CDR3 DNA is TGTGCCAGCAGCTCCATCGACAGGTACTCTGGAAACACCATATATTTT. It is translated as CASSSIDRYSGNTIYF.

About this clone itself: The junction differs from germline at one of its ends, possibly a read error. This chain connects TRBV29-1 to TRBJ2-3, with 14 bases aligning to TRBD2. This CDR3 is built from 13 residues. Germline V gives CDR1 SQVTM, CDR2 ANQGSEA. The CDR3 is CSVEEGLAGVRDF. DNA of the CDR3: TGCAGCGTTGAAGAGGGACTAGCGGGAGTCCGGGATTTT.

The chain links TRBV11-3 to TRBJ2-3; D gene unclear. The CDR3 loop spans 14 amino acids. The V end was cut by 0 bases, the J end by 2 bases, with 6 bases between. Germline CDR1 SGHNT, CDR2 YENEEA. The CDR3 nucleotides read TGTGCCAGCAGCTTAGATCTTGTCACAGATACGCAGTATTTT. Encoded protein: CASSLDLVTDTQYF.

The chain combines TRBV5-4 with TRBJ2-5, with 12 bases identical to TRBD2. After removal of 7 bases from V and 5 bases from J, the junction contained 6 bases not matched to a gene. The CDR3 spans 14 residues. CDR1 and CDR2 from the germline V gene are SGHNT and YYREEE (reference sequence). For the CDR3, the DNA is TGTGCCAGCTGGCTAGCGGGAGGGCCTGAGACCCAGTACTTC. Residues: CASWLAGGPETQYF.

The chain joins TRBV19 to TRBJ2-2, with D perhaps matching TRBD1 (6 bases). Trimming removed 6 bases at V and 2 bases at J, with 25 bases between. Germline V gene data show CDR1 as LNHDA and CDR2 as SQIVND (reference sequence). The CDR3 has 19 residues. DNA of the CDR3: TGTGCCAGTAGAGGAGTAAGTGCAGGGGCCCCGACCAACACCGGGGAGCTGTTTTTT. This gives the protein CASRGVSAGAPTNTGELFF.

The V call is TRBV9, the J call TRBJ1-3, with D unclear. The CDR3 sequence is 12 residues long. Germline lookup yields CDR1 SGDLS and CDR2 YYNGEE. Between the trimmed V and J ends, which lost 0 bases and 8 bases, there was a span of 6 bases. The CDR3 here is CASSVVGDTIYF. The CDR3 coding sequence is TGTGCCAGCAGCGTAGTCGGGGACACCATATATTTT.

The chain is built from TRBV28 and TRBJ2-7, with D possibly matching TRBD1 (5 bases). Germline CDR1 is MDHEN and CDR2 is SYDVKM. This CDR3 has 14 residues. The ends were cut back, 2 bases at V and 1 base at J, with 9 bases in the middle. DNA for the CDR3: TGTGCCAGCAGTTTACAGGGTTATTCCTACGAGCAGTACTTC. Amino acid sequence: CASSLQGYSYEQYF. The entire variable domain, with the rest obtained from reference TRBV28 and TRBJ2-7, is as follows: DVKVTQSSRYLVKRTGEKVFLECVQDMDHENMFWYRQDPGLGLRLIYFSYDVKMKEKGDIPEGYSVSREKKERFSLILESASTNQTSMYLCASSLQGYSYEQYFGPGTRLTVT.

This chain uses TRBV18 with TRBJ2-7, with 11 positions matching TRBD1. V dropped 3 bases and J dropped 6; count of bases not matched to a gene: 7. The germline gives CDR1 KGHSH, CDR2 LQKENI. This CDR3 is 15 amino acids long. The CDR3 coding sequence is TGTGCCAGCTCACCCGGACAGGGGGCCTTGAGCGAGCAGTACTTC. It translates to CASSPGQGALSEQYF.

The rearrangement uses TRBV19 and TRBJ1-2; D is unclear. Germline-derived CDR1 and CDR2 are LNHDA and SQIVND (reference sequence). Trimming shortened V by 3 bases and J by 7 bases, and 12 bases separated the two germline ends. CDR3 length: 13 residues. CDR3 nucleotides: TGTGCCAGTAGTATGACGCTTGAGGGTGGCTACACCTTC. Translated, it gives CASSMTLEGGYTF.

The V gene is TRBV7-2, the J gene TRBJ2-7; a weak D match, TRBD2 (6 bases). Trimming stripped 1 base from V and 3 bases from J, with 10 bases between. Germline assignment: CDR1 SGHTA and CDR2 FQGNSA. The CDR3 totals 14 residues. CDR3 in amino acids: CASSLGGTVYEQYF. For the CDR3, the DNA is TGTGCCAGCAGCTTAGGGGGGACTGTCTACGAGCAGTACTTC.

The V and J genes are TRBV19 and TRBJ2-2; no reliable D call. The CDR3 has 12 residues. V lost 7 bases, J lost 0 bases, and 3 bases lay in between. In germline, CDR1 is LNHDA, CDR2 SQIVND (reference sequence). DNA for the CDR3: TGTGCCAGTACCACGAACACCGGGGAGCTGTTTTTT. It specifies CASTTNTGELFF. The variable domain in full, completed from reference TRBV19 and TRBJ2-2, reads DGGITQSPKYLFRKEGQNVTLSCEQNLNHDAMYWYRQDPGQGLRLIYYSQIVNDFQKGDIAEGYSVSREKKESFPLTVTSAQKNPTAFYLCASTTNTGELFFGEGSRLTVL.

For the CDR3, the DNA is TGCGCCAGCAGCCCCCTAGAAGGGGGAAACACTGAAGCTTTCTTT. It yields the protein CASSPLEGGNTEAFF. The J gene is TRBJ1-1, the V gene TRBV5-1, with a possible D match to TRBD1 (6 bases). V was cut by 4 bases and J by 2 bases, with 15 bases left in between. This CDR3 has 15 amino acids. Germline lookup yields CDR1 SGHRS and CDR2 YFSETQ.

This clone was seen once. The chain uses TRBV7-2 and TRBJ2-7; D may be TRBD2 (5 bases). Per germline, CDR1 SGHTA and CDR2 FQGNSA. V was cut by 1 base and J by 9 bases, with 13 bases left in between. This CDR3 is 13 amino acids long. CDR3 sequence: CASSLDSGIGQYF. The CDR3 DNA follows: TGTGCCAGCAGCTTAGATTCGGGGATCGGGCAGTACTTC.

V usage is TRBV11-3 and J usage is TRBJ2-3; a possible D gene is TRBD2 (6 bases). CDR1 and CDR2 from the germline V gene are SGHNT and YENEEA. The CDR3 sequence is 15 residues long. Deletions cut 2 bases from V and 1 base from J, with 10 bases between. The CDR3 nucleotides read TGTGCCAGCAGCTTAAGTGGGACTGGCACAGATACGCAGTATTTT. Translating it yields CASSLSGTGTDTQYF. Full variable domain (outside the CDR3, taken from reference TRBV11-3 and TRBJ2-3): EAGVVQSPRYKIIEKKQPVAFWCNPISGHNTLYWYLQNLGQGPELLIRYENEEAVDDSQLPKDRFSAERLKGVDSTLKIQPAELGDSAVYLCASSLSGTGTDTQYFGPGTRLTVL.